Presented here are 25 T cell receptor beta chains from one specimen sequenced in a study of CD8 T cells in ankylosing spondylitis. TCRdb redid the calling of the 5' RACE reads with MiXCR, one entry per CDR3 protein. Here the sample spans about 180,000 distinct CDR3 sequences, just over 9.5% being singletons. The sample comprised blood, either unsorted or a sorted T cell fraction (not recorded which). These receptors were collected from a female donor with ankylosing spondylitis or in good health (not recorded which).

This clonotype appeared a few times. The J gene is TRBJ2-1, the V gene TRBV7-6; 12 bases align to TRBD2. After removal of 5 bases from V and 5 bases from J, the junction contained 13 bases not matched to a gene. The V gene's germline CDR1 is SGHVS and CDR2 FNYEAQ. The CDR3 contains 18 residues. CDR3 protein: CASSDRPGGLAGHNEQFF. CDR3 DNA: TGTGCCAGCAGCGACCGACCAGGGGGACTAGCGGGCCACAATGAGCAGTTCTTC.

This clonotype was counted ten times or more. The J gene is TRBJ2-3, the V gene TRBV7-9; D call uncertain. Germline-derived CDR1 and CDR2 are SEHNR and FQNEAQ (reference sequence). This CDR3 has 13 amino acids. With 2 bases removed from V and 0 bases from J, the gap between germline ends came to 3 bases. CDR3 sequence (DNA): TGTGCCAGCAGCTTAATAAGCACAGATACGCAGTATTTT. It is translated as CASSLISTDTQYF.

This clonotype has a handful of counts. This chain uses TRBV6-2 or TRBV6-3 with TRBJ2-7; 9 bases fit TRBD1. In germline, CDR1 is MNHEY, CDR2 SVGEGT. The CDR3 contains 14 residues. The V segment lost 7 bases and the J segment 5 bases; nucleotides outside the gene matches: 9. CDR3 sequence (DNA): TGTGCCAGCATTCCCCGGGACAGGGTAGACGAGCAGTACTTC. This gives the protein CASIPRDRVDEQYF.

This clonotype was found a few times. V gene TRBV30 combines with J gene TRBJ2-1; 9 positions agree with TRBD2. Per the germline V gene, CDR1 is GTSNPN and CDR2 is SVGIG (reference sequence). This CDR3 has 15 amino acids. Germline trimming cut 4 bases from V and 9 bases from J; bases unmatched to any gene: 13. CDR3 protein: CAWTSPGTSRVEQFF. Here the CDR3 DNA reads TGTGCCTGGACATCACCAGGGACTAGCCGGGTTGAGCAGTTCTTC.

The chain joins TRBV2 to TRBJ2-1; tentatively, D is TRBD1 or TRBD2 (5 bases each). The CDR3 totals 15 residues. Per the germline V gene, CDR1 is SNHLY and CDR2 is FYNNEI. V shed 7 bases and J shed 3 bases, with 16 bases lying between them. DNA of the CDR3: TGTGCCAGCACCCCTTTTGGGACCGACTACAATGAGCAGTTCTTC. Protein sequence: CASTPFGTDYNEQFF. The variable domain in full, completed from reference TRBV2 and TRBJ2-1, reads EPEVTQTPSHQVTQMGQEVILRCVPISNHLYFYWYRQILGQKVEFLVSFYNNEISEKSEIFDDQFSVERPDGSNFTLKIRSTKLEDSAMYFCASTPFGTDYNEQFFGPGTRLTVL.

This rearrangement joins TRBV12-3 or TRBV12-4 to TRBJ2-3, with a possible D match to TRBD2 (6 bases). V was trimmed by 5 bases and J by 6 bases, leaving 12 bases between them. The CDR3 is 13 residues long. In DNA form, the CDR3 reads TGTGCCAGCAGTCCGGGACTTTCGGATACGCAGTATTTT. Encoded protein: CASSPGLSDTQYF.

This clonotype was seen a few times. The rearrangement joins TRBV6-1 to TRBJ2-7; 13 bases are shared with TRBD2. In germline, CDR1 is MNHNS, CDR2 SASEGT. Trimming took 5 bases from V and 6 from J; bases not matched to a gene: 7. The CDR3 has 15 residues. The CDR3 nucleotides are TGTGCCAGCAGTACGGATGGACTAGCGGGAGCCGAGCAGTACTTC. Amino acid sequence: CASSTDGLAGAEQYF.

The chain joins TRBV5-6 to TRBJ2-1; D gene ambiguous. The length of the CDR3 is 15 residues. CDR1 is SGHDT, CDR2 YYEEEE, per germline. Between the trimmed V and J ends, which lost 5 bases and 0 bases, there was a span of 12 bases. The CDR3 reads CASSSGLSSYNEQFF. The CDR3 coding sequence is TGTGCCAGCAGTTCGGGCCTCAGCTCCTACAATGAGCAGTTCTTC.

This clonotype has ten or more counts. The gene calls are TRBV7-9 and TRBJ2-1, with TRBD1 matching over 11 bases. The CDR3 runs to 15 residues. Losses at the gene ends were 6 bases for V and 4 bases for J; bases not matched to a gene: 5. Germline V gene lookup returns CDR1 SEHNR and CDR2 FQNEAQ (reference sequence). Written as DNA, the CDR3 is TGTGCCAGCAGTTCAGGGACAGGGGGATACAATGAGCAGTTCTTC. Its translation is CASSSGTGGYNEQFF.

This clonotype was observed a few times. The chain uses TRBV6-2 or TRBV6-3 and TRBJ2-1; perhaps TRBD2 as D (5 bases). The CDR3 contains 14 residues. Trimming pared 3 bases from V and 6 bases from J, leaving 12 bases between. The V gene's germline CDR1 is MNHEY and CDR2 SVGEGT. CDR3: CASSYGSGSNEQFF. CDR3 DNA sequence: TGTGCCAGCAGTTATGGGTCGGGGTCCAATGAGCAGTTCTTC.

This clonotype came up a few times. The gene calls are TRBV10-3 and TRBJ2-1; 7 bases agree with TRBD2. There are 16 residues in the CDR3. The germline CDR1 and CDR2 sequences are ENHRY and SYGVKD. Trimming removed 10 bases from V and 1 base from J; junction bases left unmatched: 13. As DNA, the CDR3 is TGTGCCACCACACGTAGGGGAGGGAGTTCCTACAATGAGCAGTTCTTC. Residues: CATTRRGGSSYNEQFF.

The CDR3 nucleotides read TGTGCCAGCAGTTACTTTGGACAGCTAGGGTCCGGGGCCAACGTCCTGACTTTC. The encoded protein is CASSYFGQLGSGANVLTF. V is TRBV6-5 and J is TRBJ2-6, with a tentative D call TRBD1 (6 bases). The CDR3 sequence is 18 residues long. The germline V gene has CDR1 MNHEY and CDR2 SVGAGI. V lost 1 base to trimming and J lost 4 bases, with 17 bases between them.

This clonotype was counted many times. This sequence joins TRBV19 and TRBJ2-2; TRBD1 might be the D (6 bases). The germline V gene encodes CDR1 LNHDA and CDR2 SQIVND (reference sequence). The CDR3 contains 13 residues. Trimming shortened V by 11 bases and J by 6 bases, and 16 bases separated the two germline ends. The CDR3: CAVGPGAPGELFF. CDR3 sequence (DNA): TGTGCCGTGGGGCCAGGGGCCCCCGGGGAGCTGTTTTTT.

This clonotype came up a few times. The gene calls are TRBV19 and TRBJ2-2; D gene ambiguous. CDR3 length equals 13 residues. V lost 5 bases to trimming and J lost 3 bases, with 7 bases between them. Germline CDR1 and CDR2: LNHDA and SQIVND (reference sequence). The chain's CDR3 is CASSPLDTGELFF. The DNA of the CDR3 is TGTGCCAGTAGTCCCCTAGACACCGGGGAGCTGTTTTTT.

There are a few counts of this clonotype. The rearrangement links TRBV13 to TRBJ2-7; maybe TRBD1 (6 bases). Germline values: CDR1 PRHDT, CDR2 FYEKMQ (reference sequence). V gave up 5 bases and J gave up 0 bases, with 14 bases separating them. The CDR3 is made up of 15 amino acids. The CDR3 sequence: CASSGRTASSYEQYF. CDR3 bases: TGTGCCAGCAGCGGGCGGACAGCTAGCTCCTACGAGCAGTACTTC.

The DNA for the CDR3 is TGCGCCAGCAGTGAGCCCCAAGAGACCCAGTACTTC. Its protein product is CASSEPQETQYF. The V gene is TRBV10-2, the J gene TRBJ2-5; D is unclear. V lost 2 bases and J 1 base, leaving 2 bases between the germline ends. The CDR3 covers 12 residues. Looked up from germline, CDR1 is WSHSY and CDR2 is SAAADI.

This clonotype was recorded many times. The CDR3 coding sequence is TGTGCCAGCAGCGGACAGGGGTACGAGCAGTACTTC. It is translated as CASSGQGYEQYF. V gene TRBV9 combines with J gene TRBJ2-7, with 8 nucleotides matching TRBD1. Germline V lookup: CDR1 SGDLS, CDR2 YYNGEE. The V gene end was trimmed by 3 bases and the J gene end by 4 bases; junction bases not matched to a gene: 0. This CDR3 spans 12 amino acids.

The table lists this clonotype with a few counts. This chain uses TRBV30 with TRBJ1-1, with TRBD1 identical over 10 bases. In germline, CDR1 is GTSNPN, CDR2 SVGIG (reference sequence). The CDR3 runs 14 residues. The junction had 6 bases not matched to a gene; V was cut back by 2 bases and J by 6 bases. This CDR3 reads CAWSTGTGVAEAFF. For the CDR3, the DNA is TGTGCCTGGAGTACCGGGACAGGGGTCGCTGAAGCTTTCTTT.

This chain links TRBV4-1 with TRBJ1-2, with no clear D. Germline assignment: CDR1 MGHRA and CDR2 YSYEKL. CDR3 length: 14 residues. The V and J ends lost 3 bases and 1 base respectively, with 9 bases between them. The CDR3 DNA reads TGCGCCAGCAGCCAGGCAGCGGATAACTATGGCTACACCTTC. Amino acid sequence: CASSQAADNYGYTF.

This clonotype was observed a few times. This chain connects TRBV6-6 to TRBJ1-1, with a tentative D call TRBD1 (5 bases). The V gene lost 11 bases and the J gene lost 3 bases, with 13 bases spanning the gap. Germline lookup yields CDR1 MNHNY and CDR2 SVGAGI (reference sequence). This CDR3 region has 12 residues. For the CDR3, the DNA is TGTGCCTCCCGGGGGTACGACACTGAAGCTTTCTTT. It codes for CASRGYDTEAFF.

This clonotype was counted many times. The chain has TRBV7-6 and TRBJ1-6, with D hard to call. This CDR3 is built from 14 residues. Germline V gives CDR1 SGHVS, CDR2 FNYEAQ. Trimming took 4 bases from V and 4 from J, leaving 8 bases between them. The DNA for the CDR3 is TGTGCCAGCAGCTCGGACCGGTATAATTCACCCCTCCACTTT. As protein: CASSSDRYNSPLHF. Full variable domain (missing parts from reference TRBV7-6 and TRBJ1-6): GAGVSQSPRYKVTKRGQDVALRCDPISGHVSLYWYRQALGQGPEFLTYFNYEAQQDKSGLPNDRFSAERPEGSISTLTIQRTEQRDSAMYRCASSSDRYNSPLHFGNGTRLTVT.

This clonotype was seen ten or more times. This chain links TRBV12-3 or TRBV12-4 with TRBJ2-7, with D possibly being TRBD1 (6 bases). With 5 bases removed from V and 3 bases from J, the gap between germline ends came to 14 bases. This CDR3 has 14 residues. CDR3 sequence reads: CASSLADSLYEQYF. CDR3 in DNA: TGTGCCAGCAGTCTCGCGGACAGCCTCTACGAGCAGTACTTC.

This clonotype has at least ten counts. The chain employs TRBV29-1 and TRBJ2-3; 9 bases match TRBD2. The V and J ends lost 3 bases and 6 bases, in that order; junction bases with no gene match: 4. This CDR3 is 13 amino acids long. Germline CDR1 and CDR2: SQVTM and ANQGSEA. The CDR3 region has the DNA TGCAGCGTTGAGCGGGAGGGCAGGGATACGCAGTATTTT. Translating it yields CSVEREGRDTQYF.

This clonotype has just a few counts. The V call is TRBV4-3, the J call TRBJ2-1; TRBD2 matches at 9 bases. Looked up from germline, CDR1 is LGHNA and CDR2 is YSLEER. V gave up 1 base and J gave up 7 bases; unmatched junction bases: 11. The CDR3 loop spans 17 amino acids. CDR3 residues: CASSQGRGGLAGNEQFF. CDR3 nucleotide sequence: TGCGCCAGCAGCCAAGGACGCGGGGGTCTAGCGGGGAATGAGCAGTTCTTC.

At least ten counts were recorded for this clonotype. The CDR3 reads CSARDLPGLASEQYF. As DNA, the CDR3 is TGCAGTGCTAGAGACCTACCGGGACTAGCATCCGAGCAGTACTTC. V gene TRBV20-1 combines with J gene TRBJ2-7, with 9 nucleotides matching TRBD2. V lost 0 bases, J lost 6 bases, and 9 bases stayed unmatched. Looked up from germline, CDR1 is DFQATT and CDR2 is SNEGSKA (reference sequence). The CDR3 runs 15 residues.